This paragraph reports one T cell receptor beta chain. These data come from a study of blood T cell repertoires in COVID-19. Study context: The United States, Italy and Spain provided the acute and convalescent COVID-19 samples. The cDNA or gDNA used as material had been derived from T cells, B-cell-depleted T cells, or PBMCs.

As processed by the authors: Estimates of nucleated cell counts were drawn from the amplification of reference gene primers. The assay was immunoSEQ multiplex PCR, and TCRdb's table has in-frame clones only and misses some. The DNA was the basis for D and trimming; V, J and clone size are from that table. The table lists around 62,000 clones, around 93% of them singletons. V lost 3 bases to trimming and J lost 11 bases, with 25 bases between them. The germline V gene encodes CDR1 SGHTA and CDR2 FQGNSA. The CDR3 loop spans 16 amino acids. This sequence joins TRBV7-2 and TRBJ1-1; D possibly corresponds to TRBD1 (5 bases). The TCR sequence derives from a man aged 65 to 79 with active COVID-19. The sequenced sample was peripheral blood. This chain's CDR3 is CASSLGRGLRDVWAFF. As DNA, the CDR3 is TGTGCCAGCAGCTTGGGGCGGGGCTTAAGGGATGTTTGGGCTTTCTTT.